This T cell receptor beta chain derives from a study of human T cells and chemical hapten exposure. Study-wide results and caveats: PT1 expanded TCR counts correlated positively with patch test score.

In germline, CDR1 is SGHVS, CDR2 FQNEAQ. The V end lost 5 bases, the J end lost 8 bases, and 13 bases lay between the germline ends. This CDR3 region has 13 residues. This clonotype was found a few times. Its specificity is not known. As the library was built, unique molecular identifiers were attached to individual cDNA molecules. TCRdb re-analysed the RACE reads in MiXCR, keeping a single row per CDR3 protein. The data show about 34,000 distinct CDR3 sequences, with about 6.3% seen just once and more than 7% held by the top ten. As for time point: patch test 1, 2 weeks after DPC sensitization. Treatment given: therapeutic diphenylcyclopropenone sensitization with weekly scalp DPC. Whole blood, unfractionated, served as the material for total RNA extraction. Each donor was an alopecia patient between 18 and 70 years of age who qualified for DPC.

V usage is TRBV7-8 and J usage is TRBJ2-1, with D maybe TRBD1 (6 bases). The material was whole blood, obtained in connection with sensitization to the hapten diphenylcyclopropenone (DPC). The receptor's source is a woman in her 30s with alopecia areata. Some clones in this sample may be carry-over from other donors' samples. Here the CDR3 reads CASSTTQGYEQFF. For the CDR3, the DNA is TGTGCCAGCAGCACTACACAGGGTTATGAGCAGTTCTTC. Based on the CDR3 plus reference TRBV7-8 and TRBJ2-1, the full variable domain is GAGVSQSPRYKVAKRGQDVALRCDPISGHVSLFWYQQALGQGPEFLTYFQNEAQLDKSGLPSDRFFAERPEGSVSTLKIQRTQQEDSAVYLCASSTTQGYEQFFGPGTRLTVL.